These 23 T cell receptor beta chains came from one sample sequenced in a study of blood T cell repertoires in COVID-19. Sequencing was performed with immunoSEQ multiplex PCR; in TCRdb, only in-frame clones are kept and a portion is missing. Of about 140,000 clones listed, 87% are singletons. The sequencing input was peripheral blood. All receptors derive from a woman in her thirties or forties with acute or convalescent COVID-19.

The rearrangement uses TRBV9 and TRBJ1-1; D perhaps matches TRBD1 (5 bases). In germline, CDR1 is SGDLS, CDR2 YYNGEE. The V and J ends lost 3 bases and 2 bases respectively, with 8 bases between them. CDR3 length: 13 residues. CDR3 sequence: CASSGTTNTEAFF. CDR3 DNA sequence: TGTGCCAGCAGCGGGACAACAAACACTGAAGCTTTCTTT.

V usage is TRBV13 and J usage is TRBJ2-7, with 10 bases lining up with TRBD1. With 5 bases clipped from V and 6 bases from J, the junction kept 10 bases outside the gene matches. From germline, CDR1 is PRHDT and CDR2 FYEKMQ (reference sequence). This CDR3 has 15 residues. CDR3 bases: TGTGCCAGCAGCCTACCAGGGACAGGGGATGCCGAGCAGTACTTC. Its protein is CASSLPGTGDAEQYF.

This chain connects TRBV5-4 to TRBJ2-3, with unresolved D. CDR3 size: 13 residues. Trimming removed 3 bases at V and 0 bases at J, with 5 bases between. Germline loops: CDR1 SGHNT, CDR2 YYREEE (reference sequence). The CDR3 region is CASSSTSTDTQYF. CDR3 DNA sequence: TGTGCCAGCAGCTCAACTAGCACAGATACGCAGTATTTT.

The V call is TRBV7-2, the J call TRBJ2-7, with D perhaps TRBD2 (5 bases). Germline values: CDR1 SGHTA, CDR2 FQGNSA. The V gene lost 0 bases and the J gene lost 2 bases, with 8 bases spanning the gap. CDR3 length equals 14 residues. As DNA, the CDR3 is TGTGCCAGCAGCTTAGCGGCCGGGACCTACGAGCAGTACTTC. As protein: CASSLAAGTYEQYF.

This clone was seen a handful of times. Additional DNA sequences in this sample encode the identical CDR3. The chain is built from TRBV7-3 and TRBJ1-1; 8 bases match TRBD1. The CDR3 runs 14 residues. The V gene end was trimmed by 5 bases and the J gene end by 2 bases; junction bases not matched to a gene: 4. Germline-derived CDR1 and CDR2 are SGHTA and FQGTGA. The DNA of the CDR3 is TGTGCCAGCAGCCCCACAGGGGGAAACACTGAAGCTTTCTTT. Translated: CASSPTGGNTEAFF.

The V gene is TRBV7-9, the J gene TRBJ2-7, with D possibly TRBD2 on 5 matching bases. Deletions cut 1 base from V and 3 bases from J, with 10 bases between. The CDR3 totals 14 residues. Germline loops: CDR1 SEHNR, CDR2 FQNEAQ (reference sequence). The CDR3 DNA sequence: TGTGCCAGCAGCTTAGATGCTAGCCGCTACGAGCAGTACTTC. It translates to CASSLDASRYEQYF.

V and J are TRBV19 and TRBJ1-5, with a weak D call TRBD1 (6 bases). The CDR3 spans 14 residues. The V end lost 2 bases, the J end lost 5 bases, and 10 bases lay between the germline ends. The V gene's germline CDR1 is LNHDA and CDR2 SQIVND (reference sequence). The CDR3 reads CASSIQGQDQPQHF. As DNA, the CDR3 is TGTGCCAGTAGTATACAGGGGCAGGATCAGCCCCAGCATTTT.

This chain connects TRBV28 to TRBJ1-2; 7 bases are shared with TRBD1. The germline gives CDR1 MDHEN, CDR2 SYDVKM. Losses at the gene ends were 6 bases for V and 4 bases for J; bases not matched to a gene: 5. This CDR3 has 13 residues. CDR3 loop: CASRAGQSYGYTF. CDR3 nucleotide sequence: TGTGCCAGCAGGGCGGGACAGTCCTATGGCTACACCTTC.

J is TRBJ1-2 and V is TRBV5-1; D is possibly TRBD1 (5 bases). This CDR3 is built from 17 residues. The germline V gene has CDR1 SGHRS and CDR2 YFSETQ. V was shortened by 0 bases and J by 3 bases, with 18 bases between the two germline ends. Written as DNA, the CDR3 is TGCGCCAGCAGCTTGGCCTTGGGGGAGGGGCCCGACTATGGCTACACCTTC. Protein: CASSLALGEGPDYGYTF. The whole variable domain, remainder taken from reference TRBV5-1 and TRBJ1-2, is KAGVTQTPRYLIKTRGQQVTLSCSPISGHRSVSWYQQTPGQGLQFLFEYFSETQRNKGNFPGRFSGRQFSNSRSEMNVSTLELGDSALYLCASSLALGEGPDYGYTFGSGTRLTVV.

The CDR3 bases are TGCGCCAGCAGCCCCGGACCTCGGGGCACTGAAGCTTTCTTT. This sequence encodes CASSPGPRGTEAFF. This chain connects TRBV5-1 to TRBJ1-1; the D is unclear. Germline CDR1 reads SGHRS; CDR2 reads YFSETQ. The CDR3 extends over 14 amino acids. V was clipped by 4 bases and J by 4 bases, with 14 bases between them.

The V call is TRBV11-1, the J call TRBJ2-5, with a possible D match to TRBD1 (5 bases). In germline, CDR1 is SGHAT, CDR2 FQDESV (reference sequence). V lost 4 bases and J 0 bases, leaving 12 bases between the germline ends. This CDR3 comprises 15 residues. For the CDR3, the DNA is TGTGCCAGCAGCTCCAGGGCCCCCCACCAAGAGACCCAGTACTTC. Its protein is CASSSRAPHQETQYF.

The rearrangement joins TRBV6-5 to TRBJ2-1, with D perhaps matching TRBD2 (6 bases). Trimming left V 2 bases short and J 0 bases short, with 8 bases between. CDR1 is MNHEY, CDR2 SVGAGI, per germline. The CDR3 loop spans 15 amino acids. The CDR3 here is CASSYGGTSYNEQFF. The DNA of the CDR3 is TGTGCCAGCAGTTACGGGGGGACCTCCTACAATGAGCAGTTCTTC.

The chain joins TRBV7-2 to TRBJ2-7, with D perhaps matching TRBD2 (6 bases). With 4 bases removed from V and 3 bases from J, the gap between germline ends came to 10 bases. Looked up from germline, CDR1 is SGHTA and CDR2 is FQGNSA. There are 13 residues in the CDR3. The CDR3 DNA reads TGTGCCAGCAGCTGGCGGGGTCGCTACGAGCAGTACTTC. As protein: CASSWRGRYEQYF.

The chain carries TRBV4-2 and TRBJ2-2; D is uncertain. Trimming took off 2 bases at V and 3 bases at J, with 13 bases between the two ends. The length of the CDR3 is 16 residues. In germline, CDR1 is LGHNA, CDR2 YNFKEQ. The CDR3 sequence: CASSQSEKSYTGELFF. The CDR3 nucleotides are TGTGCCAGCAGCCAATCCGAGAAAAGCTACACCGGGGAGCTGTTTTTT.

The chain recombines TRBV18 with TRBJ2-1; the D gene is possibly TRBD2 (5 bases). Trimming removed 4 bases at V and 2 bases at J, with 12 bases between. Per germline, CDR1 KGHSH and CDR2 LQKENI. The CDR3 extends over 15 amino acids. CDR3 residues: CASSRSGLTYNEQFF. The CDR3 region has the DNA TGTGCCAGCTCACGCAGCGGACTGACCTACAATGAGCAGTTCTTC. The full variable domain, in which reference TRBV18 and TRBJ2-1 provide the parts outside the CDR3, is NAGVMQNPRHLVRRRGQEARLRCSPMKGHSHVYWYRQLPEEGLKFMVYLQKENIIDESGMPKERFSAEFPKEGPSILRIQQVVRGDSAAYFCASSRSGLTYNEQFFGPGTRLTVL.

The V call is TRBV4-3, the J call TRBJ1-2; no firm D call. Trimming took off 0 bases at V and 2 bases at J, with 7 bases between the two ends. Germline CDR1 is LGHNA and CDR2 is YSLEER. The CDR3 length is 14 residues. CDR3 region: CASSQDRQNYGYTF. CDR3 nucleotide sequence: TGCGCCAGCAGCCAAGATCGCCAGAACTATGGCTACACCTTC.

Here the CDR3 DNA reads TGCGCCAGCAGCCAAGAAGAGGGCAGTAACTATGGCTACACCTTC. Translating gives CASSQEEGSNYGYTF. The chain carries TRBV4-1 and TRBJ1-2; no reliable D call. The CDR3 extends over 15 amino acids. V shed 0 bases and J shed 1 base, with 9 bases lying between them. In germline, CDR1 is MGHRA, CDR2 YSYEKL.

The V and J genes are TRBV27 and TRBJ2-1; D perhaps matches TRBD2 (5 bases). Germline-derived CDR1 and CDR2 are MNHEY and SMNVEV (reference sequence). The CDR3 runs 15 residues. Trimming removed 7 bases from V and 5 bases from J, with 18 bases in between. The CDR3 DNA reads TGTGCCAGCACCATCCCTGGGAGAAGGGACAATGAGCAGTTCTTC. Amino acids: CASTIPGRRDNEQFF.

V is TRBV11-3 and J is TRBJ2-5, with TRBD1 identical over 8 bases. V was clipped by 5 bases and J by 1 base; unmatched bases: 6. The CDR3 sequence is 15 residues long. Germline V gene data show CDR1 as SGHNT and CDR2 as YENEEA. DNA of the CDR3: TGTGCCAGCAGCACCGGGACAGGACCCCAAGAGACCCAGTACTTC. It is translated as CASSTGTGPQETQYF.

This clone was observed once. The chain combines TRBV28 with TRBJ1-5; no clear D gene. Germline V gene lookup returns CDR1 MDHEN and CDR2 SYDVKM. The V and J ends lost 6 bases and 4 bases respectively, with 19 bases between them. The CDR3 has 16 amino acids. The CDR3: CASSSLGFAANQPQHF. CDR3 in DNA: TGTGCCAGCAGCTCTTTAGGTTTTGCGGCTAATCAGCCCCAGCATTTT.

This clone was seen a single time. DNA for the CDR3: TGCAGTGCTGGTGCGGGACTAGGGTCTCACGAGCAGTACTTC. Translating it yields CSAGAGLGSHEQYF. The chain links TRBV20-1 to TRBJ2-7; TRBD2 agrees at 8 bases. Trimming cost V 5 bases and J 5 bases; bases outside gene matches: 11. Germline V gene sequence: CDR1 DFQATT, CDR2 SNEGSKA (reference sequence). The length of the CDR3 is 14 residues.

This clone was found once. The CDR3 ends on some other residue instead of the conserved phenylalanine or tryptophan, so this is likely a read error. No DNA is shown, since the ends of the CDR3 on it are uncertain; the CDR3 is the one TCRdb lists. The rearrangement joins TRBV24-1 to TRBJ1-3; the DNA was not used to check the table's D call, TRBD1. Germline CDR1 KGHDR, CDR2 SFDVKD. Counting both end residues, the CDR3 totals 8 amino acids. Here the CDR3 reads CATSDPEV.

The V gene is TRBV15, the J gene TRBJ1-4; 7 nucleotides match TRBD1. CDR1 and CDR2 (germline): LNHNV, YYDKDF (reference sequence). The CDR3 is made up of 14 amino acids. The ends lost 3 bases at V and 3 bases at J; junction bases unmatched: 1. The CDR3 region is CATSSRGANEKLFF. The CDR3 DNA follows: TGTGCCACCAGCAGCAGGGGGGCTAATGAAAAACTGTTTTTT.